This is a list of T cell receptor beta chains from one sample in a study of cytomegalovirus exposure and HLA in healthy donors. TCRdb's copy holds only in-frame clones and misses some; the assay was immunoSEQ multiplex PCR. The data contain about 160,000 clones, roughly 80% of them singletons. The sequenced sample was PBMCs. These TCRs come from a man younger than 30 in good health and CMV-seropositive. Each CDR3 is given without its conserved first and last residue.

>TRBV9|TRBJ1-2
ASSVGGRTGVGGYT
>TRBV15|TRBJ1-2
ATSRPDIYGYT
>TRBV11-3|TRBJ2-2
ASSLSGVGGELF
>TRBV9|TRBJ2-3
ASSVPSGGEPSTDTQY
>TRBV5-1|TRBJ2-7
ASRQEYEQY
>TRBV7-9|TRBJ1-4
ASSSPKTGEREKLF
>TRBV6-8|-
ASKTLAYEQY
>TRBV2|TRBJ2-7
ASRTLGLNYEQY
>TRBV25-1|TRBJ2-1
ASSARGRAFYNEQF
>TRBV11-3|TRBJ2-4
ASSLGGQGGPAKNIQY
>TRBV5-4|TRBJ2-2
ASSSGGLADTGELF